What follows are 7 T cell receptor beta chains derived from one specimen sequenced in a study of cytomegalovirus exposure and HLA in healthy donors. PCR involved 60 Vbeta and 13 Jbeta primers. Profiling relied on immunoSEQ multiplex PCR, and the TCRdb table lists in-frame clones only, not all of them. Of some 130,000 clones in the sample, roughly 80% were seen once. Sample: PBMCs. The receptor source for this set is a male donor in good health and CMV-seropositive.

The gene calls are TRBV10-3 and TRBJ2-7; 9 bases agree with TRBD1. V lost 3 bases, J lost 6 bases, and 3 bases stayed unmatched. Germline lookup yields CDR1 ENHRY and CDR2 SYGVKD. The CDR3 consists of 13 residues. This CDR3 reads CAISDSDRGEQYF. The CDR3, as DNA: TGTGCCATCAGTGATTCGGACAGGGGCGAGCAGTACTTC.

This clone was observed a handful of times. The CDR3 coding sequence is TGCAGCGTTGCAGGGGGCGCCTACACTGAAGCTTTCTTT. This sequence encodes CSVAGGAYTEAFF. This chain connects TRBV29-1 to TRBJ1-1; TRBD1 matches 8 bases. CDR3 length: 13 residues. Germline CDR1 and CDR2: SQVTM and ANQGSEA. Trimming removed 4 bases from V and 3 bases from J; junction bases left unmatched: 4.

CDR3 residues: CASRYRDRGYGYTF. Here the CDR3 DNA reads TGTGCCAGCAGATACCGGGACAGGGGCTATGGCTACACCTTC. The rearrangement links TRBV28 to TRBJ1-2, with 10 bases lining up with TRBD1. V gave up 6 bases and J gave up 4 bases; unmatched junction bases: 5. CDR1 is MDHEN, CDR2 SYDVKM, per germline. The CDR3 sequence is 14 residues long.

This chain links TRBV13 with TRBJ1-1; D uncertain. V gave up 3 bases and J gave up 2 bases, with 13 bases separating them. In germline, CDR1 is PRHDT, CDR2 FYEKMQ (reference sequence). CDR3 length equals 15 residues. The CDR3 spells CASSFQQPFNTEAFF. The CDR3 DNA reads TGTGCCAGCAGCTTCCAACAGCCCTTCAACACTGAAGCTTTCTTT.

This chain uses TRBV9 with TRBJ2-3; 7 nucleotides match TRBD2. CDR3 length equals 15 residues. Germline V gives CDR1 SGDLS, CDR2 YYNGEE. The V and J ends lost 3 bases and 9 bases, in that order; junction bases with no gene match: 13. CDR3 sequence reads: CASSAPSGTMDTQYF. In nucleotides, the CDR3 is TGTGCCAGCAGCGCCCCATCCGGGACTATGGACACGCAGTATTTT.

The chain has TRBV6-1 and TRBJ1-3; D may be TRBD1 (5 bases). Per germline, CDR1 MNHNS and CDR2 SASEGT. The CDR3 extends over 16 amino acids. V was pared by 3 bases and J by 1 base, with 13 bases between. The CDR3 loop is CASSDGGRGSGNTIYF. CDR3 nucleotide sequence: TGTGCCAGCAGTGACGGGGGACGGGGATCTGGAAACACCATATATTTT.

The gene calls are TRBV11-2 and TRBJ2-7, with TRBD1 matching over 10 bases. J was trimmed by 3 bases and V by 4 bases; bases with no gene match: 3. The germline V gene has CDR1 SGHAT and CDR2 FQNNGV. There are 14 residues in the CDR3. CDR3 amino acids: CASSWGTGDYEQYF. The CDR3 nucleotides read TGTGCCAGCAGCTGGGGGACAGGGGACTACGAGCAGTACTTC.